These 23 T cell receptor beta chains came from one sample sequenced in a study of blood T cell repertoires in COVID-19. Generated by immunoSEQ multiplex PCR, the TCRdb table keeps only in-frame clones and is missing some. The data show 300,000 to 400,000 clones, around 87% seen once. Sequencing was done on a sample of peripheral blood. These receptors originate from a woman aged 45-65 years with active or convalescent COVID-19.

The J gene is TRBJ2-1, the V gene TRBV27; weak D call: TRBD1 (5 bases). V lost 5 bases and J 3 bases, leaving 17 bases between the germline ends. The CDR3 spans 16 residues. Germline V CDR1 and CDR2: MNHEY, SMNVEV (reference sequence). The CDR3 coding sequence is TGTGCCAGCAGTCCGAGTACAGGACGTCACTACAATGAGCAGTTCTTC. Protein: CASSPSTGRHYNEQFF.

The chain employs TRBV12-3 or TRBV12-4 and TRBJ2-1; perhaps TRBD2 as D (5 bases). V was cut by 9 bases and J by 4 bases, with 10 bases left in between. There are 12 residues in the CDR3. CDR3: CASRESYNEQFF. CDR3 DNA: TGTGCCAGTCGGGAAAGTTACAATGAGCAGTTCTTC.

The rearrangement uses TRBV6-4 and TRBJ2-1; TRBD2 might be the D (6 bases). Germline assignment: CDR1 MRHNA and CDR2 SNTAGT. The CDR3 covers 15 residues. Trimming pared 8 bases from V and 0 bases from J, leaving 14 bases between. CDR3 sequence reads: CASPGVGSSYNEQFF. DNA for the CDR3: TGTGCCAGCCCGGGGGTGGGTTCCTCCTACAATGAGCAGTTCTTC.

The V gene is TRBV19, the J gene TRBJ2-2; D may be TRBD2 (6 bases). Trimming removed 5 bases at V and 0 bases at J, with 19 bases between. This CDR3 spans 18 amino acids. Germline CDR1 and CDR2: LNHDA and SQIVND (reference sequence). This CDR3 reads CASSGLAPYTTNTGELFF. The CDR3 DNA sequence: TGTGCCAGTAGTGGGCTAGCGCCATATACTACGAACACCGGGGAGCTGTTTTTT.

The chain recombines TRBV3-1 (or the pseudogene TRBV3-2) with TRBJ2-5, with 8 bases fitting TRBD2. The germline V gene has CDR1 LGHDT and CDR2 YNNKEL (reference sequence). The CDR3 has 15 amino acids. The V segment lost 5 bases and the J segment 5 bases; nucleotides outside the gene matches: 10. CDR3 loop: CASSSTTVAGETQYF. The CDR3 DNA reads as TGTGCCAGCAGCTCAACTACAGTAGCGGGGGAGACCCAGTACTTC.

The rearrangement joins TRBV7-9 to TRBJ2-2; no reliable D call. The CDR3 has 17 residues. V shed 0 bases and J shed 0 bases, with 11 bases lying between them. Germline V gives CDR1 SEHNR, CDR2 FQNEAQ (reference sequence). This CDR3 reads CASSLASTESNTGELFF. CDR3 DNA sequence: TGTGCCAGCAGCTTAGCGTCCACAGAATCGAACACCGGGGAGCTGTTTTTT.

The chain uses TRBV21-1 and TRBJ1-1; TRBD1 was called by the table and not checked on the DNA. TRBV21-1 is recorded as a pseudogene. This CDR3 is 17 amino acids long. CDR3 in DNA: TGTGCCAGCAGCCCAAGCCTGGGCAGGGTAATGAACACTGAAGCTTTCTTT. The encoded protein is CASSPSLGRVMNTEAFF.

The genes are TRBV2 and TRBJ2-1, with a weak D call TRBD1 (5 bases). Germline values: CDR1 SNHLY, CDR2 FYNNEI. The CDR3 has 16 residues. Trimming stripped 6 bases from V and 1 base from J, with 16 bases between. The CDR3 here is CASSERTRKSYNEQFF. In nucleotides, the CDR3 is TGTGCCAGCAGCGAAAGGACAAGAAAATCCTACAATGAGCAGTTCTTC.

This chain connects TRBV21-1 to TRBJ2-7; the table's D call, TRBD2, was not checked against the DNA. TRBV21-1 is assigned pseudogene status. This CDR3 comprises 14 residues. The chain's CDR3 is CASSELAGPYEQYF. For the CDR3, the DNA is TGTGCCAGCAGCGAACTAGCGGGGCCCTACGAGCAGTACTTC.

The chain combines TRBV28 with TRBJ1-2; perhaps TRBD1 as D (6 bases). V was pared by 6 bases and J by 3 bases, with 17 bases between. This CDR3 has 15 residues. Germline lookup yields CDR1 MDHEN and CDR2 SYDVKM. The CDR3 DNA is TGTGCCAGCAGCCCGGCCGGGGGGCCGGACTATGGCTACACCTTC. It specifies CASSPAGGPDYGYTF.

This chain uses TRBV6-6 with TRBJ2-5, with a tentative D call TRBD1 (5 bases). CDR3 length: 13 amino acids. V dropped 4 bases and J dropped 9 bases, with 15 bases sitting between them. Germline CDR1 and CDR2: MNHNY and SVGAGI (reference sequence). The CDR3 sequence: CASSFQPRQSQYF. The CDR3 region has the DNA TGTGCCAGCAGTTTTCAACCTCGACAGTCCCAGTACTTC.

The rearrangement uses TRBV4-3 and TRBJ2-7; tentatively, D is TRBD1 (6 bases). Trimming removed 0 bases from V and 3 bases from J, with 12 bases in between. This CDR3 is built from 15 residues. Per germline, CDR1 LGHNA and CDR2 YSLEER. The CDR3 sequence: CASSQERGTYYEQYF. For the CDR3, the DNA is TGCGCCAGCAGCCAAGAAAGGGGGACCTACTACGAGCAGTACTTC.

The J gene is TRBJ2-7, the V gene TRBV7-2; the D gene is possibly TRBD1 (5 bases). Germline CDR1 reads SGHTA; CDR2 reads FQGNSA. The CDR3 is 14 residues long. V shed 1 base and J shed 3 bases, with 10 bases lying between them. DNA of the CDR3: TGTGCCAGCAGCTTAGGGCCAGGGAACTACGAGCAGTACTTC. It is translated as CASSLGPGNYEQYF.

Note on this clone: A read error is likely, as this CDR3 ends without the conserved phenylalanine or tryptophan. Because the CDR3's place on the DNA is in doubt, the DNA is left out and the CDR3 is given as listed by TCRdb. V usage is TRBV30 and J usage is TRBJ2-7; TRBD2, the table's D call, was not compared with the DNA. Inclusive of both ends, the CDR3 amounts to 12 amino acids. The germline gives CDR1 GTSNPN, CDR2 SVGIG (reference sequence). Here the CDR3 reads CAWSVGGPPYAL.

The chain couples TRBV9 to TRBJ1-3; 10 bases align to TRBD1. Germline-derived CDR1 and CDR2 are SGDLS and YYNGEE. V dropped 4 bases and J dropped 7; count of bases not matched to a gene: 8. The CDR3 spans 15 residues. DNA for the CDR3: TGTGCCAGCAGCCCCTTGGGACAGGGGAGGAACACCATATATTTT. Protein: CASSPLGQGRNTIYF.

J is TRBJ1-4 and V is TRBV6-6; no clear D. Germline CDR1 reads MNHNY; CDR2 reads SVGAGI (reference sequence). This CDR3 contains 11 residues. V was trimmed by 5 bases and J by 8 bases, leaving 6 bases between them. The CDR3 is CASSLSEKLFF. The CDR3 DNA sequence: TGTGCCAGCAGTCTTTCGGAAAAACTGTTTTTT.

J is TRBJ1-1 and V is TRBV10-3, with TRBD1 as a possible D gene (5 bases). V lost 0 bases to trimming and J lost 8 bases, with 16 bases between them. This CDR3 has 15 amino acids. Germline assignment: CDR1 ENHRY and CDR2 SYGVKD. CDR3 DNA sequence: TGTGCCATCAGTGAGTCTGGCAGGGCCCAAATCGAAGCTTTCTTT. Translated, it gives CAISESGRAQIEAFF.

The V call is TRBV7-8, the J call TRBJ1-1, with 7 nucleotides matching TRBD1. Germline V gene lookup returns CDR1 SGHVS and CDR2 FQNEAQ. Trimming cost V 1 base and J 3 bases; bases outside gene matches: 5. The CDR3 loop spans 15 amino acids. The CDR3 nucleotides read TGTGCCAGCAGCTTAGGACAGGGTCTGGACACTGAAGCTTTCTTT. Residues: CASSLGQGLDTEAFF.

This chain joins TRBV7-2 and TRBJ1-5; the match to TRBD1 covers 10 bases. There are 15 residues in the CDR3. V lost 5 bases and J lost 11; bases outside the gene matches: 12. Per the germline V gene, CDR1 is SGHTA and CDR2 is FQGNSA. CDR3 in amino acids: CASSPRAGTGEAQHF. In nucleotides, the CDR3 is TGTGCCAGCAGCCCCCGGGCCGGGACAGGGGAGGCCCAGCATTTT. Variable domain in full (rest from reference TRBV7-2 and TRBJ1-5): GAGVSQSPSNKVTEKGKDVELRCDPISGHTALYWYRQSLGQGLEFLIYFQGNSAPDKSGLPSDRFSAERTGGSVSTLTIQRTQQEDSAVYLCASSPRAGTGEAQHFGDGTRLSIL.

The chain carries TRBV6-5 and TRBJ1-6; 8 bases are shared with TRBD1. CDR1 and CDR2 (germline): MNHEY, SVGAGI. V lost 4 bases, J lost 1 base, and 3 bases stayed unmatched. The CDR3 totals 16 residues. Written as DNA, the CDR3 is TGTGCCAGCAGTTCATGGACAGGGTCCTATAATTCACCCCTCCACTTT. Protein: CASSSWTGSYNSPLHF.

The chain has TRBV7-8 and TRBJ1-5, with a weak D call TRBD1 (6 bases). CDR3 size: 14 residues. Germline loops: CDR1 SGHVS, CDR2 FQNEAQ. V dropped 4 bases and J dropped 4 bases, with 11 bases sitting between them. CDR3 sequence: CASSSSGDNQPQHF. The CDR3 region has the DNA TGTGCCAGCAGCTCTTCAGGGGATAATCAGCCCCAGCATTTT.

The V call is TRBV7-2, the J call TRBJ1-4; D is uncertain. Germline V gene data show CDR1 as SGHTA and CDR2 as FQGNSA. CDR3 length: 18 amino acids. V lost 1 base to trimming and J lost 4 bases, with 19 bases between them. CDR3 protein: CASSLEVLLAGRNEKLFF. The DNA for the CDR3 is TGTGCCAGCAGCTTAGAAGTCTTGCTGGCAGGTCGTAATGAAAAACTGTTTTTT.

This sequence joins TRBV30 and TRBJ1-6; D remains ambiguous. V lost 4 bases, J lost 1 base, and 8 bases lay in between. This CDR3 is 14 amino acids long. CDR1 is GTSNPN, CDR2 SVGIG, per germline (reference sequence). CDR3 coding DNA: TGTGCCTGGAAGGCGGGATCCTATAATTCACCCCTCCACTTT. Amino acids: CAWKAGSYNSPLHF.